A single sample gave rise to the 22 T cell receptor beta chains below, sequenced in a study of OX40 agonist ivuxolimab in advanced cancers. Clones were read by immunoSEQ multiplex PCR, and TCRdb kept only the in-frame ones, dropping some. The data show nearly 60,000 clones, approximately 78% seen once. The source material was CD4+ or CD8+ T cells sorted from blood, sampled in a trial of the OX40 agonist ivuxolimab. These receptor sequences come from an adult with an advanced solid tumor such as melanoma, head and neck, liver or kidney cancer.

The chain uses TRBV9 and TRBJ1-3; D call uncertain. In germline, CDR1 is SGDLS, CDR2 YYNGEE. CDR3 size: 17 residues. The V end was cut by 0 bases, the J end by 0 bases, with 13 bases between. DNA for the CDR3: TGTGCCAGCAGCGTAGGGGTGTCGGAAATCTCTGGAAACACCATATATTTT. Its protein product is CASSVGVSEISGNTIYF.

This chain uses TRBV5-1 with TRBJ1-1; D not resolved. Trimming pared 3 bases from V and 6 bases from J, leaving 24 bases between. Per germline, CDR1 SGHRS and CDR2 YFSETQ. The CDR3 loop spans 17 amino acids. The CDR3 DNA follows: TGCGCCAGCAGCTCAAACTCTGAACGGACCCTACGCGCTGAAGCTTTCTTT. This gives the protein CASSSNSERTLRAEAFF.

The chain joins TRBV9 to TRBJ2-7, with 9 nucleotides matching TRBD2. The V segment lost 2 bases and the J segment 3 bases; nucleotides outside the gene matches: 12. Germline V lookup: CDR1 SGDLS, CDR2 YYNGEE. The length of the CDR3 is 17 residues. The CDR3 region is CASSVGMSVAGDYEQYF. Here the CDR3 DNA reads TGTGCCAGCAGCGTGGGGATGTCGGTAGCGGGGGACTACGAGCAGTACTTC.

This chain connects TRBV12-5 to TRBJ2-5; the D gene is possibly TRBD1 (6 bases). The CDR3 length is 14 residues. Germline lookup yields CDR1 LGHNT and CDR2 FRNRAP. Trimming cost V 6 bases and J 5 bases, with 16 bases left between them. CDR3 amino acids: CASGFGQYGETQYF. For the CDR3, the DNA is TGTGCTAGTGGCTTCGGACAGTACGGGGAGACCCAGTACTTC.

The rearrangement links TRBV7-8 to TRBJ1-2; D is ambiguous. This CDR3 region has 16 residues. Between the trimmed V and J ends, which lost 0 bases and 8 bases, there was a span of 19 bases. Looked up from germline, CDR1 is SGHVS and CDR2 is FQNEAQ. The CDR3 region is CASSLARVGAVGGYTF. The CDR3 DNA reads TGTGCCAGCAGCTTAGCTAGGGTTGGAGCGGTGGGGGGCTACACCTTC.

Only one count was recorded for this clone. V is TRBV15 and J is TRBJ2-7; 7 bases match TRBD1. The CDR3 is 16 residues long. In germline, CDR1 is LNHNV, CDR2 YYDKDF (reference sequence). J lost 0 bases, V lost 2 bases, and 7 bases had no gene match. Here the CDR3 reads CATSRNRGVSSYEQYF. As DNA, the CDR3 is TGTGCCACCAGCAGAAACAGGGGCGTGAGCTCCTACGAGCAGTACTTC.

The chain has TRBV5-4 and TRBJ2-5; D unresolved. Germline CDR1 reads SGHNT; CDR2 reads YYREEE (reference sequence). CDR3 length equals 14 residues. V was clipped by 4 bases and J by 5 bases, with 15 bases between them. The CDR3 region is CASSPSGGGETQYF. CDR3 nucleotide sequence: TGTGCCAGCAGCCCAAGTGGCGGTGGTGAGACCCAGTACTTC.

The chain joins TRBV11-1 to TRBJ1-6; perhaps TRBD1 as D (5 bases). Per the germline V gene, CDR1 is SGHAT and CDR2 is FQDESV (reference sequence). V shed 1 base and J shed 12 bases, with 13 bases lying between them. This CDR3 is 14 amino acids long. The CDR3 nucleotides read TGTGCCAGCAGCTTAGTAGGGGACGCGAGACCCCTCCACTTT. Residues: CASSLVGDARPLHF.

The rearrangement uses TRBV19 and TRBJ2-1, with TRBD2 matching 14 bases. There are 17 residues in the CDR3. With V trimmed by 6 bases and J by 3 bases, 7 bases remained unmatched. Per the germline V gene, CDR1 is LNHDA and CDR2 is SQIVND (reference sequence). In nucleotides, the CDR3 is TGTGCCAGTAGCCCCGGGACTAGCGGGGGCCACTACAATGAGCAGTTCTTC. As protein: CASSPGTSGGHYNEQFF.

The genes are TRBV19 and TRBJ1-5; D is unresolved. V was cut by 8 bases and J by 5 bases, with 16 bases left in between. The CDR3 is 14 amino acids. The germline CDR1 and CDR2 sequences are LNHDA and SQIVND (reference sequence). Here the CDR3 DNA reads TGTGCCAGTGCACCGTCCCAGCCCGATCAGCCCCAGCATTTT. Translating it yields CASAPSQPDQPQHF.

A single count supports this clone. V and J are TRBV6-5 and TRBJ2-5; D may match TRBD1 or TRBD2 (5 bases each). Per the germline V gene, CDR1 is MNHEY and CDR2 is SVGAGI. The CDR3 extends over 13 amino acids. V was pared by 5 bases and J by 5 bases, with 12 bases between. This CDR3 reads CASSTPGRETQYF. The CDR3 coding sequence is TGTGCCAGCAGTACACCGGGACGGGAGACCCAGTACTTC.

This clone was seen once. The rearrangement links TRBV11-3 to TRBJ2-3; D call uncertain. The CDR3 spans 14 residues. Looked up from germline, CDR1 is SGHNT and CDR2 is YENEEA. With 1 base removed from V and 2 bases from J, the gap between germline ends came to 7 bases. CDR3 region: CASSLGRATDTQYF. As DNA, the CDR3 is TGTGCCAGCAGCTTAGGTCGAGCCACAGATACGCAGTATTTT.

This chain uses TRBV7-3 with TRBJ2-7, with 7 bases lining up with TRBD1. Germline V lookup: CDR1 SGHTA, CDR2 FQGTGA. There are 12 residues in the CDR3. Losses at the gene ends were 6 bases for V and 6 bases for J; bases not matched to a gene: 5. The DNA for the CDR3 is TGTGCCAGCAGGGGCAGGGGGAGCGAGCAGTACTTC. It encodes CASRGRGSEQYF.

The chain links TRBV4-1 to TRBJ2-7; maybe TRBD1 (6 bases). CDR3 length: 14 residues. CDR1 and CDR2 from the germline V gene are MGHRA and YSYEKL. The germline V and J ends were trimmed by 5 bases and 0 bases, with 11 bases remaining between them. CDR3 sequence: CASSSHRDSYEQYF. CDR3 coding DNA: TGCGCCAGCAGCTCGCACAGGGACTCCTACGAGCAGTACTTC.

The rearrangement links TRBV6-1 to TRBJ1-4; possible D gene TRBD1, 5 bases. V was trimmed by 6 bases and J by 7 bases, leaving 18 bases between them. The CDR3 has 15 residues. CDR1 is MNHNS and CDR2 is SASEGT in the germline V gene. CDR3 nucleotide sequence: TGTGCCAGCAGGCCCGGGGCCGGCGGCATTGAAAAACTGTTTTTT. Protein: CASRPGAGGIEKLFF.

This chain connects TRBV5-5 to TRBJ1-5, with D perhaps TRBD1 (6 bases). Per the germline V gene, CDR1 is SGHKS and CDR2 is YYEKEE (reference sequence). Trimming shortened V by 4 bases and J by 0 bases, and 14 bases separated the two germline ends. The CDR3 extends over 16 amino acids. CDR3 protein: CASSPTGPYSNQPQHF. For the CDR3, the DNA is TGTGCCAGCAGCCCGACAGGACCCTATAGCAATCAGCCCCAGCATTTT.

The rearrangement joins TRBV6-5 to TRBJ1-6; no firm D call. Trimming took 6 bases from V and 7 from J, leaving 13 bases between them. The germline gives CDR1 MNHEY, CDR2 SVGAGI. The CDR3 covers 14 residues. CDR3 loop: CASRPWTENSPLHF. CDR3 in DNA: TGTGCCAGCAGACCCTGGACCGAGAATTCACCCCTCCACTTT.

In its sample, this clone was seen a few times. The genes are TRBV4-1 and TRBJ2-5; 10 bases map to TRBD2. Germline loops: CDR1 MGHRA, CDR2 YSYEKL. The junction had 10 bases not matched to a gene; V was cut back by 0 bases and J by 6 bases. The CDR3 totals 17 residues. The CDR3 nucleotides are TGCGCCAGCAGCCAAGAGGGAGCGGGGGGGAGCGTGAAGACCCAGTACTTC. This codes for CASSQEGAGGSVKTQYF.

The CDR3 loop reads CASKGLPSQGGYEQYF. The CDR3, as DNA: TGTGCCAGTAAAGGTCTCCCTTCACAGGGAGGCTACGAGCAGTACTTC. The chain couples TRBV19 to TRBJ2-7; D could derive from TRBD1 or TRBD2 (6 bases each). The CDR3 runs to 16 residues. The germline V gene encodes CDR1 LNHDA and CDR2 SQIVND (reference sequence). V was cut by 7 bases and J by 3 bases, with 22 bases left in between.

V usage is TRBV11-3 and J usage is TRBJ1-1, with D possibly being TRBD1 (5 bases). Between the trimmed V and J ends, which lost 1 base and 1 base, there was a span of 7 bases. The CDR3 is 14 residues long. Looked up from germline, CDR1 is SGHNT and CDR2 is YENEEA. CDR3 sequence: CASSLGGENTEAFF. The CDR3 bases are TGTGCCAGCAGCTTAGGAGGGGAGAACACTGAAGCTTTCTTT.

The CDR3 reads CARSLGQVGGYTF. CDR3 sequence (DNA): TGTGCCAGAAGCTTGGGCCAGGTAGGTGGCTACACCTTC. The V and J genes are TRBV5-3 and TRBJ1-2; D not certain. TRBV5-3 is an ORF for which the function is uncertain. This CDR3 is 13 amino acids long. Trimming took 0 bases from V and 7 from J, leaving 10 bases between them.

This clone was observed once. The chain joins TRBV5-5 to TRBJ2-1, with D possibly TRBD1 on 6 matching bases. The V and J ends lost 4 bases and 8 bases respectively, with 13 bases between them. The CDR3 length is 13 residues. The germline gives CDR1 SGHKS, CDR2 YYEKEE (reference sequence). The DNA of the CDR3 is TGTGCCAGCAGCCCTCAGGGGTTTGATGAGCAGTTCTTC. Translated: CASSPQGFDEQFF. The variable domain in full, completed from reference TRBV5-5 and TRBJ2-1, reads DAGVTQSPTHLIKTRGQQVTLRCSPISGHKSVSWYQQVLGQGPQFIFQYYEKEERGRGNFPDRFSARQFPNYSSELNVNALLLGDSALYLCASSPQGFDEQFFGPGTRLTVL.